Below are 13 T cell receptor beta chains sequenced from a single sample in a study of blood T cell repertoires in COVID-19. The data were produced by immunoSEQ multiplex PCR, yet TCRdb's version contains in-frame clones alone and is incomplete. The sample shows hundreds of thousands of clones, about nine tenths of them seen only once. Sample: peripheral blood. These receptors were obtained from a woman between 25 and 40 years old with active or convalescent COVID-19.

The chain employs TRBV9 and TRBJ1-2, with TRBD1 matching 7 bases. The germline V gene has CDR1 SGDLS and CDR2 YYNGEE. CDR3 size: 17 residues. V lost 2 bases to trimming and J lost 0 bases; unmatched junction nucleotides: 10. CDR3 loop: CASSVSGQPRSNYGYTF. In nucleotides, the CDR3 is TGTGCCAGCAGCGTTTCGGGACAGCCCAGGTCTAACTATGGCTACACCTTC. The full variable domain, in which reference TRBV9 and TRBJ1-2 provide the parts outside the CDR3, is DSGVTQTPKHLITATGQRVTLRCSPRSGDLSVYWYQQSLDQGLQFLIQYYNGEERAKGNILERFSAQQFPDLHSELNLSSLELGDSALYFCASSVSGQPRSNYGYTFGSGTRLTVV.

The V gene is TRBV6-5, the J gene TRBJ1-1, with TRBD1 matching 9 bases. The CDR3 loop spans 15 amino acids. Germline CDR1 is MNHEY and CDR2 is SVGAGI. After removal of 5 bases from V and 11 bases from J, the junction contained 15 bases not matched to a gene. The CDR3 DNA reads TGTGCCAGCAGTCAGCCGGGACAGGGAGGGTCAGAGGCTTTCTTT. It specifies CASSQPGQGGSEAFF.

This rearrangement joins TRBV2 to TRBJ2-7, with 12 positions matching TRBD1. Germline V gene lookup returns CDR1 SNHLY and CDR2 FYNNEI. The V gene end was trimmed by 6 bases and the J gene end by 7 bases; junction bases not matched to a gene: 7. This CDR3 has 14 amino acids. The CDR3, as DNA: TGTGCCAGCAGCGGGACAGGGGGCTTAATGGAGCAGTACTTC. Its translation: CASSGTGGLMEQYF.

This chain uses TRBV4-2 with TRBJ2-7; 10 bases agree with TRBD2. In germline, CDR1 is LGHNA, CDR2 YNFKEQ. The CDR3 covers 17 residues. V dropped 0 bases and J dropped 0; count of bases not matched to a gene: 5. CDR3 loop: CASSQDTLAGASYEQYF. CDR3 DNA: TGTGCCAGCAGCCAAGATACCCTAGCGGGAGCCTCCTACGAGCAGTACTTC.

The chain combines TRBV27 with TRBJ1-1, with TRBD1 identical over 9 bases. V shed 5 bases, J shed 0 bases, and the junction held 4 bases outside the gene matches. Looked up from germline, CDR1 is MNHEY and CDR2 is SMNVEV (reference sequence). This CDR3 has 15 amino acids. The DNA for the CDR3 is TGTGCCAGCAGTGCCGGGACAGGGCTGAACACTGAAGCTTTCTTT. It codes for CASSAGTGLNTEAFF.

This clone was observed once. Lacking the conserved final phenylalanine or tryptophan, this CDR3 likely reflects a read error. The limits of the CDR3 on the DNA are not certain, so only TCRdb's listed CDR3 is given. CDR3 sequence reads: CASSLRGSTG. J is TRBJ2-4 and V is TRBV6-5; the D segment call TRBD2 is taken from the table without a DNA check. Germline V lookup: CDR1 MNHEY, CDR2 SVGAGI. The CDR3 numbers 10 amino acids, ends counted.

The V and J genes are TRBV5-4 and TRBJ2-5; TRBD2 matches 7 bases. The length of the CDR3 is 16 residues. Germline-derived CDR1 and CDR2 are SGHNT and YYREEE (reference sequence). The V segment lost 1 base and the J segment 2 bases; nucleotides outside the gene matches: 8. CDR3 loop: CASSLRLAEGQETQYF. The DNA for the CDR3 is TGTGCCAGCAGCTTGAGGCTAGCGGAGGGACAAGAGACCCAGTACTTC.

J is TRBJ1-1 and V is TRBV10-2; no clear D gene. V shed 0 bases and J shed 6 bases, with 5 bases lying between them. Germline V gene lookup returns CDR1 WSHSY and CDR2 SAAADI. This CDR3 contains 12 residues. CDR3 in amino acids: CASSESDSEAFF. The CDR3 DNA reads TGCGCCAGCAGTGAGTCAGACTCTGAAGCTTTCTTT.

The rearrangement links TRBV6-5 to TRBJ2-5; 14 bases match TRBD2. The V and J ends lost 8 bases and 4 bases, in that order; junction bases with no gene match: 3. There are 14 residues in the CDR3. Germline lookup yields CDR1 MNHEY and CDR2 SVGAGI. This chain's CDR3 is CASRGLAGGETQYF. The CDR3 nucleotides read TGTGCCAGCCGCGGACTAGCGGGGGGAGAGACCCAGTACTTC.

This chain links TRBV14 with TRBJ1-6, with D possibly being TRBD1 (5 bases). The germline V and J ends were trimmed by 0 bases and 9 bases, with 12 bases remaining between them. Germline assignment: CDR1 SGHDN and CDR2 FVKESK. This CDR3 contains 15 residues. Here the CDR3 DNA reads TGTGCCAGCAGCCAAGACAGGGTTTGGGGTTCACCCCTCCACTTT. Protein product: CASSQDRVWGSPLHF.

This chain uses TRBV11-2 with TRBJ2-3; D not certain. V lost 2 bases and J lost 2, with 11 bases in between. The CDR3 extends over 15 amino acids. CDR1 and CDR2 from the germline V gene are SGHAT and FQNNGV. The CDR3 DNA is TGTGCCAGCAGCTTAACCCTCCAGAACACAGATACGCAGTATTTT. This encodes CASSLTLQNTDTQYF.

The V and J genes are TRBV5-1 and TRBJ2-6; 7 nucleotides match TRBD2. Germline V gene data show CDR1 as SGHRS and CDR2 as YFSETQ. V trimming: 4 bases; J trimming: 2 bases; junction bases outside the gene matches: 6. The CDR3 covers 16 residues. This chain's CDR3 is CASSLLATPGANVLTF. In DNA, the CDR3 is TGCGCCAGCAGCCTACTAGCGACCCCTGGGGCCAACGTCCTGACTTTC.

The chain employs TRBV20-1 and TRBJ1-1; D unresolved. Germline assignment: CDR1 DFQATT and CDR2 SNEGSKA (reference sequence). Trimming took off 6 bases at V and 1 base at J, with 6 bases between the two ends. The CDR3 spans 11 residues. In nucleotides, the CDR3 is TGCAGTGCGGCACAGAACACTGAAGCTTTCTTT. Its protein product is CSAAQNTEAFF.